This T cell receptor (beta chain) is from a study of control samples from healthy donors and cancer patients. The germline V and J ends were trimmed by 0 bases and 15 bases, with 15 bases remaining between them. The CDR3 totals 14 residues. CDR1 and CDR2 from the germline V gene are MNHEY and SVGAGI. The data were produced by immunoSEQ multiplex PCR, yet TCRdb's version contains in-frame clones alone and is incomplete. The profile shows about 220,000 clones, roughly 94% of them singletons. This receptor was identified in a man aged 50 or older in good health. Sequences were obtained from blood. V gene TRBV6-5 combines with J gene TRBJ1-6, with unresolved D. The CDR3, as DNA: TGTGCCAGCAGTTACTCGGAAGGCCCCGGGGTCCTCCACTTT. Residues: CASSYSEGPGVLHF.